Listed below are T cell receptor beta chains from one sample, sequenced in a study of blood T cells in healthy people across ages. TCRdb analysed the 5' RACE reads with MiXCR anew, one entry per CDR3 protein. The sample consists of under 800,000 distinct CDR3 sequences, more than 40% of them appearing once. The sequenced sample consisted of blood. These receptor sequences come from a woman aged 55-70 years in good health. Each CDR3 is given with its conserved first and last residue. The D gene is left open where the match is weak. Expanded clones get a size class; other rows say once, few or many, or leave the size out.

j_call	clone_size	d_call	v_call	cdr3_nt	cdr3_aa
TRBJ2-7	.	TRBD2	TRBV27	TGTGCCGGAAGTCTAGGGGCGGGAGGGCCATGCGAGCAGTACTTC	CAGSLGAGGPCEQYF
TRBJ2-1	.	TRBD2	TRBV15	TGTGCCACCAGCAGTAAGGGACTAGCGGGTTACAATGAGCAGTTCTTC	CATSSKGLAGYNEQFF
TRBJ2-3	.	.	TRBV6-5	TGTGCCAGCAGTTATCGCCCAGCTCCCACAGATACGCAGTATTTT	CASSYRPAPTDTQYF
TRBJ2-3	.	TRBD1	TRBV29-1	TGCAGCGTTGGAGGGGGCATTTTCACAGATACGCAGTATTTT	CSVGGGIFTDTQYF
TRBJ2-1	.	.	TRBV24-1	TGTGCCACCAGTGATTGGGGAGATGAGCAGTTCTTC	CATSDWGDEQFF
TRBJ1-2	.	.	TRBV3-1	TGTGCCAGCAGCCAAGATCCGGGATCGGCTGGCTACACCTTC	CASSQDPGSAGYTF
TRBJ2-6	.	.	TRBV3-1	TGTGCCAGCAGCCAAGTTCTCACTGGGGCCAACGTCCTGACTTTC	CASSQVLTGANVLTF
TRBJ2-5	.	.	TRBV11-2	TGTGCCAGCAGCTTAGATCGGGCGGGGGCTAATGAGCAGTACTTC	CASSLDRAGANEQYF
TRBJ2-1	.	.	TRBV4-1	TGCGCCAGCAGCCAAGATTTCGATGAGCAGTTCTTC	CASSQDFDEQFF
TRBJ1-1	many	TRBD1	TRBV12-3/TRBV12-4	TGTGCCAGCAGTTTGGACAGGGGTGGGACTGAAGCTTTCTTT	CASSLDRGGTEAFF
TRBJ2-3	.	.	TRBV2	TGTGCCAGCAGTGAAGAGGGTGGGAACACAGATACGCAGTATTTT	CASSEEGGNTDTQYF
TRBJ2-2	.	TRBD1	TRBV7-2	TGTGCCAGCAGCACTAGACAGGGTTGGACCGGGGAGCTGTTTTTT	CASSTRQGWTGELFF
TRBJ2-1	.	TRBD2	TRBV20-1	TGCAGTGCTAGACGCCGGGACTACGACTACAATGAGCAGTTCTTC	CSARRRDYDYNEQFF
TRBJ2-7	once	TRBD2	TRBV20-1	TGCAGTGCTAGAGTGGGTAGCGGGGCGCACTACGAGCAGTACTTC	CSARVGSGAHYEQYF
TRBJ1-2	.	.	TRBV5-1	TGCGCCAGCAGCTTGGCCCCAGGTCTCCAGTGGGGCTACACCTTC	CASSLAPGLQWGYTF
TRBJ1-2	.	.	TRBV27	TGTGCCAGCAGTTTAAGGACAGATTCTAACTATGGCTACACCTTC	CASSLRTDSNYGYTF
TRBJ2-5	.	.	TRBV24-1	TGTGCCACCAGTGGCCCCCGGGACACCTCCCAAGAGACCCAGTACTTC	CATSGPRDTSQETQYF
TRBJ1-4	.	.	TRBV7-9	TGTGCCAGCAGCTTGAACGACGGGGAAAAACTGTTTTTT	CASSLNDGEKLFF
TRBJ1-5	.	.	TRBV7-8	TGTGCCAGCAGCTTAGGACCAGGACAGATTAATCAGCCCCAGCATTTT	CASSLGPGQINQPQHF
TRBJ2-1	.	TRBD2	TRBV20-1	TGCAGTGCTAGAGATTCTAGCGGCGGGGGTAACAATGAGCAGTTCTTC	CSARDSSGGGNNEQFF
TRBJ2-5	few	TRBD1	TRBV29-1	TGCAGCGTTGAAGATCAGGCAGGGGGCCAGTACTTC	CSVEDQAGGQYF
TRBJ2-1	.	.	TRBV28	TGTGCCAGCAGTTTAGCGCAGAGCTCCTACAATGAGCAGTTCTTC	CASSLAQSSYNEQFF
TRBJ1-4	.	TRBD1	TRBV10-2	TGCGCCAGCAGTGATTCCGGGACAGCTAATGAAAAACTGTTTTTT	CASSDSGTANEKLFF
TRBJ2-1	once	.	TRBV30	TGTGCCTGGAGTCGGCGAAAAAATGAGCAGTTCTTC	CAWSRRKNEQFF
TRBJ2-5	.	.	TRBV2	TGTGCCAGCGGGTGGAGCGGGTTGGAGACCCAGTACTTC	CASGWSGLETQYF
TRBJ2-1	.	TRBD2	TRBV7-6	TGTGCCAGCAGCTTAGAACTTAGCGGGGCTAACAATGAGCAGTTCTTC	CASSLELSGANNEQFF
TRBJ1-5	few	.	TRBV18	TGTGCCAGCTCACCCCAGCCGGAAGGGGCATTCAATCAGCCCCAGCATTTT	CASSPQPEGAFNQPQHF
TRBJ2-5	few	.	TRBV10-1	TGCGCCAGCAGTGACCACACAGGGTTCCAAGAGACCCAGTACTTC	CASSDHTGFQETQYF
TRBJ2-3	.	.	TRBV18	TGTGCCAGCTCACCAGGGGGGTCGACTGGTTCGCAGTATTTT	CASSPGGSTGSQYF
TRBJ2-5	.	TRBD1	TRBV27	TGTGCCAGCAGTTCCCGACAGGGGAAAGAGACCCAGTACTTC	CASSSRQGKETQYF
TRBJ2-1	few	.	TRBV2	TGTGCCAGCCGTGACGGTTCCTACAATGAGCAGTTCTTC	CASRDGSYNEQFF
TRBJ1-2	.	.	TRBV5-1	TGCGCCAGCAGACCAGACATACAGCCTAACTATGGCTACACCTTC	CASRPDIQPNYGYTF
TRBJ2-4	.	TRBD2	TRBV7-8	TGTGCCAGCAGCCCGCGGGCGGGGGTTGGCAAAAACATTCAGTACTTC	CASSPRAGVGKNIQYF
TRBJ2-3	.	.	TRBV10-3	TGTGCCATCAGTGAGCAGGGTGGTACGCAGTATTTT	CAISEQGGTQYF
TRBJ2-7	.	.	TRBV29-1	TGCAGCGTTGAAGCAGGGGTCTACAATGAGCAGTACTTC	CSVEAGVYNEQYF
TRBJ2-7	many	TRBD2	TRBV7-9	TGTGCCAGCATTCCTAGCGGGACCTACGAGCAGTACTTC	CASIPSGTYEQYF
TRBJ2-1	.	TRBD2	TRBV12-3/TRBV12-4	TGTGCCAGCAGTTCACCGGGACTAGGCTACAGTGAGCAGTTCTTC	CASSSPGLGYSEQFF
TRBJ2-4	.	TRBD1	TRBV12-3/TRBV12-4	TGTGCCAGCAGCCCGGGACAGGGAAACATTCAGTACTTC	CASSPGQGNIQYF
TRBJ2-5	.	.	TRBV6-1	TGTGCCAGCAGTGAAACTGGGACTCCGCAAGGGACCCAGTACTTC	CASSETGTPQGTQYF
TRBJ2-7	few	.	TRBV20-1	TGCAGTGCTAGTCAAAGTATGGGCAGAGCATACGAGCAGTACTTC	CSASQSMGRAYEQYF
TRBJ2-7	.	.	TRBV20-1	TGCAGTGCTTTTTCCGGGACTTCCTCGGCCTACGAGCAGTACTTC	CSAFSGTSSAYEQYF
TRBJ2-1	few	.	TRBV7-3	TGTGCCAGCAGCCTAAGAGCTAGCGTTGAGCAGTTCTTC	CASSLRASVEQFF
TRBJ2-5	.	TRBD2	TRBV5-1	TGCGCCAGCAGCATTGGACTAGCTAAGACCCAGTACTTC	CASSIGLAKTQYF
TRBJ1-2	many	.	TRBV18	TGTGCCAGCAGCCCAAGGGGGTATGGCTACACCTTC	CASSPRGYGYTF
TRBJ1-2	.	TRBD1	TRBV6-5	TGTGCCAGCAGTTACTCTTCGGGACAGGGCAACTATGGCTACACCTTC	CASSYSSGQGNYGYTF
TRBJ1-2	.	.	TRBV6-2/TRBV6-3	TGTGCCAGCAGTGACGACAGAGACTATGGCTACACCTTC	CASSDDRDYGYTF
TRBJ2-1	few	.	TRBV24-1	TGTGCCACCAGGGCTCGGGGCGGGGGCGGGCAGTTCTTC	CATRARGGGGQFF
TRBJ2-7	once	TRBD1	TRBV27	TGTGCCAGCTCCCTCCGGACAGGTGGTTACTACGAGCAGTACTTC	CASSLRTGGYYEQYF
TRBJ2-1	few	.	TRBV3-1	TGTGCCAGCAGCCAAGACCTCCTTCTCCATGAGCAGTTCTTC	CASSQDLLLHEQFF
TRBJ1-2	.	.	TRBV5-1	TGCGCCAGCAGCTTGATTTTTGGGGGCTACGATGTTGGCTACACCTTC	CASSLIFGGYDVGYTF
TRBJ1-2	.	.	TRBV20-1	TGCAGTGCTAGAGATTTGTCGACAGGAAAGAACTATGGCTACACCTTC	CSARDLSTGKNYGYTF
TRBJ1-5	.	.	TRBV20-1	TGCAGTGCTAGAGACATGGGTACGCCCCAGCATTTT	CSARDMGTPQHF
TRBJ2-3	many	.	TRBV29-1	TGCAGCTCCTGGCCCGGTGCTGGCACAGATACGCAGTATTTT	CSSWPGAGTDTQYF
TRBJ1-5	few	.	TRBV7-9	TGTGCCGTCGGGCCAGGGAATCAGCCCCAGCATTTT	CAVGPGNQPQHF
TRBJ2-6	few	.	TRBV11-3	TGTGCCAGCAGCCCGGGACATGTCTCTGGGGCCAACGTCCTGACTTTC	CASSPGHVSGANVLTF
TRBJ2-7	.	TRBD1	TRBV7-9	TGTGCCAGCAGCCACGCCGGGACAGGGGACGAGCAGTACTTC	CASSHAGTGDEQYF
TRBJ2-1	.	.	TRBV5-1	TGCGCCAGCAGCTCAAGCCTTGGGGTTAACAATGAGCAGTTCTTC	CASSSSLGVNNEQFF